The 19 T cell receptor beta chains given below trace back to one sample, sequenced in a study of esophageal squamous cell carcinoma under preoperative chemotherapy. Each CDR3 protein gets one entry after TCRdb re-called the PCR reads with MiXCR. The sample carries roughly 15,000 distinct CDR3 sequences, 48% recorded once. As to time point: before preoperative PTX-NDP chemotherapy. The biological material was taken from a patient given preoperative chemotherapy. Source of these receptors: a human donor with esophageal squamous cell carcinoma. The donor label of this sample is uncertain.

Turning to this clonotype: An end of the junction does not agree with germline; a read error may underlie this. V and J are TRBV7-8 and TRBJ2-3; possible D gene TRBD1, 5 bases. Germline assignment: CDR1 SGHVS and CDR2 FQNEAQ. This CDR3 region has 13 residues. CDR3 protein: CARGPLAKDTQYF. The CDR3 region has the DNA TGTGCCAGGGGGCCGTTAGCCAAAGACACGCAGTATTTC.

The chain is built from TRBV24-1 and TRBJ2-1, with 10 bases lining up with TRBD2. Germline V gives CDR1 KGHDR, CDR2 SFDVKD. This CDR3 region has 16 residues. Trimming cost V 4 bases and J 0 bases; bases outside gene matches: 2. The CDR3 region has the DNA TGTGCCACCAGTGACCCTAGCGGGAGCTCCTACAATGAGCAGTTCTTC. Translation gives CATSDPSGSSYNEQFF.

The rearrangement links TRBV6-1 to TRBJ2-3; possibly TRBD1 or TRBD2 for D (6 bases each). V dropped 0 bases and J dropped 0 bases, with 19 bases sitting between them. Germline loops: CDR1 MNHNS, CDR2 SASEGT. The CDR3 has 19 amino acids. CDR3 loop: CASSEAPLPGATSTDTQYF. Written as DNA, the CDR3 is TGTGCCAGCAGTGAAGCCCCTCTCCCGGGGGCAACTAGCACAGATACGCAGTATTTT.

This clonotype was observed a handful of times. The rearrangement joins TRBV12-3 or TRBV12-4 to TRBJ2-2; no definite D call. The CDR3 totals 16 residues. The V end was cut by 1 base, the J end by 6 bases, with 15 bases between. For the CDR3, the DNA is TGTGCCAGCAGTTTAGTCGATCCTAGGTTTCCCGGGGAGCTGTTTTTT. It translates to CASSLVDPRFPGELFF.

The sample holds many counts of this clonotype. With a much larger clone just one base away, this may be a read error. The V call is TRBV25-1, the J call TRBJ2-1, with TRBD1 matching over 7 bases. CDR1 and CDR2 from the germline V gene are MGHDK and SYGVNS. J was trimmed by 13 bases and V by 6 bases; bases with no gene match: 12. The CDR3 has 13 amino acids. The CDR3 reads CASSKQGLETQFF. The CDR3 DNA reads TGTGCCAGCAGCAAACAGGGGTTAGAGACCCAGTTCTTC.

The chain uses TRBV7-2 and TRBJ2-2; a possible D gene is TRBD1 (6 bases). Germline CDR1 reads SGHTA; CDR2 reads FQGNSA. CDR3 length equals 14 residues. V was cut by 5 bases and J by 6 bases, with 13 bases left in between. The CDR3 bases are TGTGCCAGCAGCATATCAGGGGCGGCCGGGGAGCTGTTTTTT. Protein: CASSISGAAGELFF.

The chain has TRBV7-2 and TRBJ2-3; no definite D call. V lost 6 bases and J 12 bases, leaving 22 bases between the germline ends. This CDR3 is built from 14 residues. CDR1 is SGHTA and CDR2 is FQGNSA in the germline V gene. The CDR3 protein is CASRSPCGKNTQYF. CDR3 DNA: TGTGCCAGCAGATCACCGTGCGGCAAAAACACTCAGTATTTT.

The chain carries TRBV6-1 and TRBJ2-5; D is ambiguous. The J call is doubtful: the DNA matches TRBJ2-1 better. The germline V gene has CDR1 MNHNS and CDR2 SASEGT. CDR3 length: 11 residues. CDR3 coding DNA: TGTGCCAGCAGGTCAGGCGGTGAGCAGTTCTTC. This gives the protein CASRSGGEQFF.

This clonotype was detected a few times. The gene calls are TRBV6-1 and TRBJ2-1; a weak D match, TRBD1 (6 bases). The tail of the sequence fits TRBJ2-7 better, so the J call may be wrong. The V gene's germline CDR1 is MNHNS and CDR2 SASEGT. The length of the CDR3 is 15 residues. The CDR3 DNA reads TGTGCCAGCAGAAGGACAGCCACCAACCCTCGCGAGCAGTACTTC. Amino acids: CASRRTATNPREQYF.

The genes are TRBV6-5 and TRBJ2-4, with a weak D call TRBD2 (5 bases). Trimming stripped 6 bases from V and 4 bases from J, with 13 bases between. Germline V gene data show CDR1 as MNHEY and CDR2 as SVGAGI. The CDR3 length is 14 residues. CDR3 nucleotide sequence: TGTGCCAGCAGGTACGAGACTATAAAAAACATTCAGTACTTC. Its protein product is CASRYETIKNIQYF.

This chain connects TRBV11-3 to TRBJ2-1; D may match TRBD1 or TRBD2 (7 bases each). The V gene's germline CDR1 is SGHNT and CDR2 YENEEA. Between the trimmed V and J ends, which lost 1 base and 4 bases, there was a span of 20 bases. This CDR3 is 18 amino acids long. CDR3 DNA sequence: TGTGCCAGCAGCTTAGCTTTTCAGGGGGGACTACCATACAATGAGCAGTTCTTC. It encodes CASSLAFQGGLPYNEQFF.

This clonotype was detected many times. Here the CDR3 DNA reads TGTGCCAGTGAACAGGGTGTCAGCTCCTACAATGAGCAGTTCTTC. Its protein product is CASEQGVSSYNEQFF. The V gene is TRBV19, the J gene TRBJ2-1; a possible D gene is TRBD1 (6 bases). CDR3 length equals 15 residues. Trimming took 8 bases from V and 0 from J, leaving 14 bases between them. Germline V lookup: CDR1 LNHDA, CDR2 SQIVND (reference sequence).

The chain has TRBV11-2 and TRBJ2-5; D perhaps matches TRBD1 (6 bases). V was trimmed by 2 bases and J by 1 base, leaving 8 bases between them. This CDR3 region has 14 residues. CDR1 is SGHAT and CDR2 is FQNNGV in the germline V gene. The chain's CDR3 is CASSLLGGQETQYF. DNA for the CDR3: TGTGCCAGCAGCTTACTAGGGGGCCAAGAGACCCAGTACTTC.

As regards this clonotype: The CDR3 does not close with the conserved phenylalanine or tryptophan, likely indicating a read error. In DNA, the CDR3 is TGTGCCAGCAGCTCTACAGCGACCTCCTACAATGAGCAGTTCCTC. Translation: CASSSTATSYNEQFL. The rearrangement uses TRBV7-8 and TRBJ2-1; no reliable D call. Trimming shortened V by 4 bases and J by 0 bases, and 10 bases separated the two germline ends. Germline CDR1 SGHVS, CDR2 FQNEAQ. This CDR3 has 15 amino acids.

This clonotype was counted at least ten times. The chain joins TRBV7-8 to TRBJ2-5; TRBD2 aligns across 8 bases. The J segment lost 4 bases and the V segment lost 2 bases, leaving 6 bases of the junction unmatched. The CDR3 runs to 15 residues. CDR1 and CDR2 from the germline V gene are SGHVS and FQNEAQ. CDR3 sequence reads: CASSLSGLAGETQYF. In DNA, the CDR3 is TGTGCCAGCAGCTTATCCGGACTAGCCGGAGAGACCCAGTACTTC.

The chain uses TRBV11-2 and TRBJ2-1, with TRBD1 matching over 8 bases. J was trimmed by 10 bases and V by 5 bases; bases with no gene match: 16. Germline values: CDR1 SGHAT, CDR2 FQNNGV. There are 16 residues in the CDR3. CDR3 in amino acids: CASSPLSTGAAYEQFF. The CDR3 DNA sequence: TGTGCCAGCAGCCCGTTATCGACAGGGGCCGCCTACGAGCAGTTCTTC. Full variable domain (rest looked up from reference TRBV11-2 and TRBJ2-1): EAGVAQSPRYKIIEKRQSVAFWCNPISGHATLYWYQQILGQGPKLLIQFQNNGVVDDSQLPKDRFSAERLKGVDSTLKIQPAKLEDSAVYLCASSPLSTGAAYEQFFGPGTRLTVL.

This clonotype was counted at least ten times. This sequence joins TRBV6-2 or TRBV6-3 and TRBJ2-1; a weak D match, TRBD1 (7 bases). V was cut by 0 bases and J by 2 bases, with 32 bases left in between. Germline V CDR1 and CDR2: MNHEY, SVGEGT. The CDR3 has 23 amino acids. CDR3 region: CASSYSSGPPEGARGLAYNEQFF. CDR3 DNA: TGTGCCAGCAGTTACTCGTCCGGGCCCCCGGAGGGGGCGAGGGGATTAGCCTACAATGAGCAGTTCTTC.

In its sample, this clonotype was seen once. A read error is possible here, since a much larger clone lies one base away. The rearrangement joins TRBV7-2 to TRBJ2-5; 14 nucleotides line up with TRBD2. The J call is in doubt because the DNA end fits TRBJ2-7 better. Germline CDR1 reads SGHTA; CDR2 reads FQGNSA. This CDR3 has 16 residues. The CDR3 spells CVSSPTGTSGSYEQYF. Written as DNA, the CDR3 is TGTGTCAGCAGCCCCACCGGGACTAGCGGGAGTTACGAGCAGTACTTC.

This chain links TRBV7-2 with TRBJ2-5, with D possibly matching TRBD1 (5 bases). This CDR3 comprises 15 residues. The ends were cut back, 0 bases at V and 5 bases at J, with 13 bases in the middle. CDR1 SGHTA and CDR2 FQGNSA come from the germline V gene. CDR3 region: CASSLARQLGETQYF. The CDR3 DNA is TGTGCCAGCAGCTTAGCTAGACAGTTGGGGGAGACCCAGTACTTC.